One sample yielded the 27 T cell receptor beta chains listed below, sequenced in a study of CD8 T cells in ankylosing spondylitis. Via MiXCR, TCRdb re-called the 5' RACE reads, giving one row per CDR3 protein. The sample has about 800,000 distinct CDR3 sequences; 12% are singletons. Findings and limits, study-wide: For ankylosing spondylitis blood, a TCR beta motif of under 10 highly homologous variants appeared characteristic.

The antigens for these receptors are not known. The specimen was blood, either unsorted or a sorted T cell fraction (not recorded which). The receptors come from a male donor with ankylosing spondylitis.

The V gene is TRBV7-2, the J gene TRBJ2-1, with TRBD2 matching over 16 bases. Germline trimming cut 1 base from V and 13 bases from J; bases unmatched to any gene: 7. Germline-derived CDR1 and CDR2 are SGHTA and FQGNSA. This CDR3 spans 16 amino acids. The CDR3 protein is CASSLEGTSGRATQFF. CDR3 coding DNA: TGTGCCAGCAGCTTAGAAGGGACTAGCGGGAGGGCTACACAGTTCTTC.

The V call is TRBV21-1, the J call TRBJ2-3; the D segment call TRBD2 is taken from the table without a DNA check. TRBV21-1 is annotated as a pseudogene. The CDR3 is 19 amino acids. This chain's CDR3 is CANNWDALAGVVCTDTQYF. The CDR3 bases are TGTGCCAACAATTGGGATGCGCTAGCGGGAGTAGTTTGCACAGATACGCAGTATTTT.

This rearrangement joins TRBV9 to TRBJ2-1; 8 nucleotides agree with TRBD2. V lost 3 bases to trimming and J lost 1 base; unmatched junction nucleotides: 3. Germline V gene sequence: CDR1 SGDLS, CDR2 YYNGEE. CDR3 length equals 15 residues. The CDR3 is CASSAREGSYNEQFF. For the CDR3, the DNA is TGTGCCAGCAGCGCCCGGGAGGGGTCCTACAATGAGCAGTTCTTC. Together with reference TRBV9 and TRBJ2-1, the CDR3 gives the full variable domain: DSGVTQTPKHLITATGQRVTLRCSPRSGDLSVYWYQQSLDQGLQFLIQYYNGEERAKGNILERFSAQQFPDLHSELNLSSLELGDSALYFCASSAREGSYNEQFFGPGTRLTVL.

The genes are TRBV9 and TRBJ2-1; TRBD2 agrees at 9 bases. Germline V CDR1 and CDR2: SGDLS, YYNGEE. The ends lost 3 bases at V and 6 bases at J; junction bases unmatched: 10. The CDR3 length is 16 residues. The CDR3 region has the DNA TGTGCCAGCAGCGCTCCCCGAGCTAGCGGGACCAATGAGCAGTTCTTC. This sequence encodes CASSAPRASGTNEQFF.

The sample holds a few counts of this clonotype. The chain uses TRBV29-1 and TRBJ2-7, with 8 bases aligning to TRBD1. The CDR3 runs 14 residues. Germline CDR1 and CDR2: SQVTM and ANQGSEA. The junction had 11 bases not matched to a gene; V was cut back by 4 bases and J by 6 bases. The CDR3 reads CSVVGSFQGAEQYF. In DNA, the CDR3 is TGCAGCGTTGTAGGATCCTTCCAGGGGGCCGAGCAGTACTTC.

This clonotype was seen ten or more times. The gene calls are TRBV29-1 and TRBJ2-2; D not certain. CDR3 length: 11 residues. Germline V gives CDR1 SQVTM, CDR2 ANQGSEA. The V end lost 6 bases, the J end lost 6 bases, and 8 bases lay between the germline ends. The CDR3 region is CSVALAGELFF. Here the CDR3 DNA reads TGCAGCGTCGCCTTAGCCGGGGAGCTGTTTTTT.

This sequence joins TRBV5-6 and TRBJ2-2; TRBD1 is a possible D gene (6 bases). Trimming cost V 5 bases and J 3 bases, with 17 bases left between them. The CDR3 is 16 residues long. Germline-derived CDR1 and CDR2 are SGHDT and YYEEEE. The CDR3 loop is CASSSLSGVYTGELFF. CDR3 bases: TGTGCCAGCAGTAGCTTGTCAGGGGTTTACACCGGGGAGCTGTTTTTT. The full variable domain, its missing parts supplied by reference TRBV5-6 and TRBJ2-2, is DAGVTQSPTHLIKTRGQQVTLRCSPKSGHDTVSWYQQALGQGPQFIFQYYEEEERQRGNFPDRFSGHQFPNYSSELNVNALLLGDSALYLCASSSLSGVYTGELFFGEGSRLTVL.

This clonotype was seen ten or more times. The rearrangement links TRBV4-1 to TRBJ1-1, with a weak D call TRBD1 (6 bases). V lost 1 base to trimming and J lost 11 bases, with 17 bases between them. The CDR3 is made up of 14 amino acids. Germline lookup yields CDR1 MGHRA and CDR2 YSYEKL. The CDR3 here is CASSQVGGPQVAFF. CDR3 in DNA: TGCGCCAGCAGCCAAGTGGGGGGGCCACAGGTCGCTTTCTTT.

Of note for this clonotype: Being one base from a much bigger clone, this may be a read error. The rearrangement links TRBV7-2 to TRBJ1-2; D might be TRBD1 (6 bases). Germline loops: CDR1 SGHTA, CDR2 FQGNSA. V lost 5 bases to trimming and J lost 6 bases, with 13 bases between them. This CDR3 comprises 13 residues. The CDR3, as DNA: TGTGCCAGCAGCCCCAACAGGGACAATGGCTACACCTTC. Encoded protein: CASSPNRDNGYTF.

This clonotype was picked up many times. The chain carries TRBV12-3 or TRBV12-4 and TRBJ1-5; D is unclear. The CDR3 has 13 residues. V lost 4 bases to trimming and J lost 9 bases, with 13 bases between them. The CDR3: CASSSGRSGPQHF. As DNA, the CDR3 is TGTGCCAGCAGTTCCGGACGGTCCGGGCCCCAGCATTTT.

The rearrangement links TRBV7-9 to TRBJ2-3, with D hard to call. Germline CDR1 SEHNR, CDR2 FQNEAQ (reference sequence). V was clipped by 5 bases and J by 5 bases, with 5 bases between them. This CDR3 has 11 residues. The CDR3 region is CASSNEDTQYF. CDR3 bases: TGTGCCAGCAGCAATGAAGATACGCAGTATTTT.

This clonotype was found many times. The J gene is TRBJ2-5, the V gene TRBV29-1, with D possibly matching TRBD1 (7 bases). Germline values: CDR1 SQVTM, CDR2 ANQGSEA. The CDR3 runs to 13 residues. Deletions cut 6 bases from V and 5 bases from J, with 16 bases between. This CDR3 is CSVGTARGETQYF. The CDR3 DNA follows: TGCAGCGTGGGGACAGCCCGGGGGGAGACCCAGTACTTC.

This clonotype was recorded many times. The CDR3 nucleotides read TGTGCCAGCAGCCTCCTGAGTGGGGGAGGAGAGACCCAGTACTTC. Encoded protein: CASSLLSGGGETQYF. The rearrangement uses TRBV27 and TRBJ2-5; possibly TRBD2 for D (6 bases). This CDR3 is built from 15 residues. V dropped 6 bases and J dropped 4 bases, with 18 bases sitting between them. Germline V CDR1 and CDR2: MNHEY, SMNVEV (reference sequence).

The gene calls are TRBV29-1 and TRBJ1-2; 7 positions agree with TRBD1. The CDR3 covers 12 residues. The V gene end was trimmed by 6 bases and the J gene end by 7 bases; junction bases not matched to a gene: 8. Looked up from germline, CDR1 is SQVTM and CDR2 is ANQGSEA. CDR3 in DNA: TGCAGCGTCAGGGGGGCAATCGGTGGCTACACCTTC. Protein sequence: CSVRGAIGGYTF.

This clonotype has only a few counts. This chain joins TRBV20-1 and TRBJ1-2; 11 bases agree with TRBD1. V lost 3 bases to trimming and J lost 5 bases; unmatched junction nucleotides: 11. Germline CDR1 and CDR2: DFQATT and SNEGSKA (reference sequence). The CDR3 runs 16 residues. CDR3 bases: TGCAGTGCTAGCCAAACTCCGGGACAGGGGGTATATGGCTACACCTTC. It encodes CSASQTPGQGVYGYTF.

The gene calls are TRBV7-6 and TRBJ2-2; 10 bases fit TRBD1. The CDR3 contains 16 residues. Germline V gives CDR1 SGHVS, CDR2 FNYEAQ. With 3 bases clipped from V and 2 bases from J, the junction kept 3 bases outside the gene matches. The CDR3 reads CASSFRDRGNTGELFF. CDR3 bases: TGTGCCAGCAGCTTCCGGGACAGGGGAAACACCGGGGAGCTGTTTTTT.

V is TRBV7-9 and J is TRBJ2-7; D gene uncertain. Germline CDR1 is SEHNR and CDR2 is FQNEAQ (reference sequence). CDR3 length: 15 residues. Between the trimmed V and J ends, which lost 1 base and 0 bases, there was a span of 10 bases. This CDR3 is CASSLGRFGSYEQYF. For the CDR3, the DNA is TGTGCCAGCAGCTTAGGCAGGTTTGGCTCCTACGAGCAGTACTTC.

The chain carries TRBV5-1 and TRBJ1-2; TRBD1 matches 9 bases. Germline V lookup: CDR1 SGHRS, CDR2 YFSETQ. The CDR3 consists of 16 residues. J lost 9 bases, V lost 4 bases, and 16 bases had no gene match. The CDR3: CASSGGKTDRGDRYTF. The CDR3 DNA follows: TGCGCCAGCAGCGGGGGCAAGACCGACAGGGGGGATCGCTACACCTTC.

V gene TRBV3-1 combines with J gene TRBJ2-1, with 8 bases aligning to TRBD2. The CDR3 is 20 residues long. Germline lookup yields CDR1 LGHDT and CDR2 YNNKEL (reference sequence). The V and J ends lost 0 bases and 0 bases, in that order; junction bases with no gene match: 13. The CDR3 reads CASSQEEGTRVVISYNEQFF. The CDR3 DNA follows: TGTGCCAGCAGCCAAGAGGAGGGGACTAGGGTGGTAATCTCCTACAATGAGCAGTTCTTC.

The chain recombines TRBV24-1 with TRBJ2-1; possibly TRBD1 for D (6 bases). CDR1 and CDR2 (germline): KGHDR, SFDVKD. V was cut by 1 base and J by 9 bases, with 12 bases left in between. This CDR3 is 14 amino acids long. The CDR3 DNA reads as TGTGCCACCAGTGATTTCGGGACAATACGTGAGCAGTTCTTC. Its translation: CATSDFGTIREQFF.

J is TRBJ2-3 and V is TRBV4-2; 10 bases align to TRBD1. The CDR3 is made up of 20 amino acids. Germline V gives CDR1 LGHNA, CDR2 YNFKEQ. The V gene end was trimmed by 0 bases and the J gene end by 1 base; junction bases not matched to a gene: 13. DNA of the CDR3: TGTGCCAGCAGCCAAGATCTTGGGACAGGGGTGGCACGGGGCACAGATACGCAGTATTTT. Amino acid sequence: CASSQDLGTGVARGTDTQYF.

The chain carries TRBV20-1 and TRBJ2-7; D ambiguous. Between the trimmed V and J ends, which lost 7 bases and 4 bases, there was a span of 14 bases. The CDR3 extends over 12 amino acids. Germline CDR1 DFQATT, CDR2 SNEGSKA (reference sequence). Written as DNA, the CDR3 is TGCAGTGGGTTCAGTCCTTGGTACGAGCAGTACTTC. This sequence encodes CSGFSPWYEQYF.

The chain joins TRBV12-3 or TRBV12-4 to TRBJ2-7, with D perhaps matching TRBD1 (5 bases). V lost 4 bases and J lost 1, with 8 bases in between. CDR3 length: 13 amino acids. CDR3 sequence reads: CASSYHRSYEQYF. The CDR3 DNA sequence: TGTGCCAGCAGTTATCACAGGTCCTACGAGCAGTACTTC.

V is TRBV24-1 and J is TRBJ2-7; 8 nucleotides line up with TRBD1. This CDR3 spans 15 amino acids. With 3 bases clipped from V and 2 bases from J, the junction kept 5 bases outside the gene matches. Germline loops: CDR1 KGHDR, CDR2 SFDVKD. CDR3 sequence reads: CATSDPRDRTYEQYF. The DNA for the CDR3 is TGTGCCACCAGTGATCCTCGGGACAGGACCTACGAGCAGTACTTC.

At least ten counts were recorded for this clonotype. The chain links TRBV5-1 to TRBJ2-5, with TRBD2 identical over 8 bases. V was pared by 4 bases and J by 2 bases, with 4 bases of the junction left unmatched. There are 14 residues in the CDR3. Germline loops: CDR1 SGHRS, CDR2 YFSETQ. The CDR3 protein is CASSRSGGQETQYF. For the CDR3, the DNA is TGCGCCAGCAGCCGGAGCGGGGGACAAGAGACCCAGTACTTC. The full variable domain, its missing parts supplied by reference TRBV5-1 and TRBJ2-5, is KAGVTQTPRYLIKTRGQQVTLSCSPISGHRSVSWYQQTPGQGLQFLFEYFSETQRNKGNFPGRFSGRQFSNSRSEMNVSTLELGDSALYLCASSRSGGQETQYFGPGTRLLVL.

The V and J genes are TRBV20-1 and TRBJ1-1; TRBD1 matches 9 bases. V lost 6 bases to trimming and J lost 5 bases; unmatched junction nucleotides: 10. This CDR3 comprises 14 residues. Germline V gives CDR1 DFQATT, CDR2 SNEGSKA (reference sequence). The CDR3 sequence is CSAGAGTGITEAFF. The CDR3, as DNA: TGCAGTGCGGGCGCCGGGACAGGGATAACTGAAGCTTTCTTT.

The chain employs TRBV20-1 and TRBJ2-3; 9 bases map to TRBD2. The CDR3 loop spans 14 amino acids. The V and J ends lost 6 bases and 2 bases, in that order; junction bases with no gene match: 6. Germline lookup yields CDR1 DFQATT and CDR2 SNEGSKA (reference sequence). CDR3 residues: CSAWSGGHTDTQYF. As DNA, the CDR3 is TGCAGTGCGTGGAGCGGGGGGCACACAGATACGCAGTATTTT.